These 30 T cell receptor beta chains were sequenced from one sample in a study of cytomegalovirus exposure and HLA in healthy donors. In the PCR, 60 Vbeta and 13 Jbeta primers were used. Here immunoSEQ multiplex PCR was the method, and the copy in TCRdb shows in-frame clones only, minus some. The sample carries about 160,000 clones, 65% to 80% recorded once. Sequencing was carried out using PBMCs. Receptors originate from a man aged 35 to 55 in good health and CMV-seronegative.

This chain connects TRBV5-1 to TRBJ1-1, with a tentative D call TRBD1 (5 bases). Trimming took off 1 base at V and 5 bases at J, with 12 bases between the two ends. Germline loops: CDR1 SGHRS, CDR2 YFSETQ. The CDR3 is 14 residues long. The CDR3 region is CASSLYDSLTEAFF. The CDR3 DNA reads as TGCGCCAGCAGCTTGTACGACAGCTTGACTGAAGCTTTCTTT.

This chain links TRBV7-8 with TRBJ2-1, with D perhaps matching TRBD2 (6 bases). Germline V gene lookup returns CDR1 SGHVS and CDR2 FQNEAQ. V was cut by 4 bases and J by 5 bases, with 12 bases left in between. The CDR3 runs to 14 residues. The CDR3 region is CASSWTRGNNEQFF. CDR3 nucleotide sequence: TGTGCCAGCAGCTGGACGCGGGGAAACAATGAGCAGTTCTTC.

This clone has a handful of counts. This rearrangement joins TRBV11-2 to TRBJ2-7; tentatively, D is TRBD1 (6 bases). V was trimmed by 5 bases and J by 4 bases, leaving 15 bases between them. CDR1 is SGHAT and CDR2 is FQNNGV in the germline V gene. The CDR3 sequence is 14 residues long. CDR3 sequence (DNA): TGTGCCAGCAGCCTGAGAACAGGGAAATACGAGCAGTACTTC. It encodes CASSLRTGKYEQYF.

Here the CDR3 DNA reads TGTGCCAGCAGTGTCTTAAGCGGGGGGGTTAACTCCTACGAGCAGTACTTC. This sequence encodes CASSVLSGGVNSYEQYF. The chain recombines TRBV6-1 with TRBJ2-7, with TRBD2 matching 10 bases. V lost 4 bases to trimming and J lost 0 bases; unmatched junction nucleotides: 9. Germline V gives CDR1 MNHNS, CDR2 SASEGT. This CDR3 comprises 17 residues.

To note about this clone: This probably arose from a read error, given a far larger clone one base away. This chain links TRBV6-1 with TRBJ1-3; D is unresolved. CDR3 length: 15 residues. CDR1 is MNHNS, CDR2 SASEGT, per germline. This chain's CDR3 is CASSELADSENTIYF. CDR3 sequence (DNA): TGTGCCAGCAGTGAATTGGCGGATTCTGAAAACACCATATATTTT.

This clone came up once. The chain carries TRBV27 and TRBJ1-1, with 8 bases identical to TRBD1. The CDR3 is 13 amino acids. Unmatched junction bases numbered 3, after V lost 3 bases and J lost 6 bases. CDR1 is MNHEY, CDR2 SMNVEV, per germline (reference sequence). CDR3 residues: CASSFQGASEAFF. CDR3 sequence (DNA): TGTGCCAGCAGTTTCCAGGGGGCCTCTGAAGCTTTCTTT.

This chain joins TRBV14 and TRBJ2-1; 9 bases are a match to TRBD1. Germline V gene sequence: CDR1 SGHDN, CDR2 FVKESK. V lost 4 bases, J lost 4 bases, and 5 bases stayed unmatched. This CDR3 has 15 amino acids. The CDR3 DNA reads as TGTGCCAGCAGCCTTGGACAGGGGCGATACAATGAGCAGTTCTTC. It specifies CASSLGQGRYNEQFF.

The V call is TRBV6-5, the J call TRBJ1-6; 9 nucleotides match TRBD1. V lost 9 bases, J lost 8 bases, and 8 bases stayed unmatched. CDR3 size: 14 residues. Germline CDR1 is MNHEY and CDR2 is SVGAGI. The CDR3 sequence is CASAGQGQDSPLHF. The CDR3 nucleotides read TGTGCCAGTGCGGGACAGGGTCAGGATTCACCCCTCCACTTT.

This chain joins TRBV19 and TRBJ2-1; possibly TRBD2 for D (5 bases). V was trimmed by 9 bases and J by 8 bases, leaving 11 bases between them. In germline, CDR1 is LNHDA, CDR2 SQIVND (reference sequence). This CDR3 spans 11 amino acids. The CDR3 DNA is TGTGCCAGCCGGCGGGTCCATGAGCAGTTCTTC. Translating it yields CASRRVHEQFF.

The V call is TRBV7-2, the J call TRBJ1-5; TRBD1 matches at 8 bases. Per the germline V gene, CDR1 is SGHTA and CDR2 is FQGNSA. The CDR3 covers 14 residues. The ends lost 5 bases at V and 2 bases at J; junction bases unmatched: 2. This chain's CDR3 is CASSQDRGNQPQHF. DNA of the CDR3: TGTGCCAGCAGCCAGGACAGGGGCAATCAGCCCCAGCATTTT. Filled out from reference TRBV7-2 and TRBJ1-5, the complete variable domain reads GAGVSQSPSNKVTEKGKDVELRCDPISGHTALYWYRQSLGQGLEFLIYFQGNSAPDKSGLPSDRFSAERTGGSVSTLTIQRTQQEDSAVYLCASSQDRGNQPQHFGDGTRLSIL.

The rearrangement links TRBV7-9 to TRBJ2-3; 10 nucleotides match TRBD2. This CDR3 has 17 residues. Germline CDR1 and CDR2: SEHNR and FQNEAQ (reference sequence). V lost 6 bases to trimming and J lost 0 bases; unmatched junction nucleotides: 9. The CDR3: CASRNPLAGVSTDTQYF. The DNA of the CDR3 is TGTGCCAGCAGAAACCCCCTAGCGGGGGTGAGCACAGATACGCAGTATTTT.

The gene calls are TRBV5-1 and TRBJ2-3; the D is unclear. This CDR3 spans 15 amino acids. V was pared by 0 bases and J by 2 bases, with 10 bases between. Germline V gene lookup returns CDR1 SGHRS and CDR2 YFSETQ. This CDR3 is CASSLGQATTDTQYF. The CDR3 region has the DNA TGCGCCAGCAGCTTGGGTCAGGCCACCACAGATACGCAGTATTTT.

In the case of this clone: Other DNA sequences in the same sample also yield this CDR3. The V gene is TRBV27, the J gene TRBJ2-2; 7 bases line up with TRBD2. V was clipped by 3 bases and J by 4 bases; unmatched bases: 5. Germline V CDR1 and CDR2: MNHEY, SMNVEV (reference sequence). The CDR3 has 15 amino acids. CDR3 sequence: CASSFGGTPTGELFF. DNA of the CDR3: TGTGCCAGCAGTTTCGGGGGGACTCCCACCGGGGAGCTGTTTTTT.

The chain employs TRBV25-1 and TRBJ2-7; weak D call: TRBD2 (7 bases). The CDR3 sequence is 15 residues long. V was shortened by 1 base and J by 2 bases, with 12 bases between the two germline ends. Germline values: CDR1 MGHDK, CDR2 SYGVNS. CDR3 sequence (DNA): TGTGCCAGCAGTGAATTTACAGGGAGGGCCTACGAGCAGTACTTC. This translates into CASSEFTGRAYEQYF.

The V call is TRBV23-1, the J call TRBJ2-7; TRBD1 matches at 7 bases. TRBV23-1 is given ORF status, its function remaining uncertain. V lost 3 bases to trimming and J lost 12 bases; unmatched junction nucleotides: 2. The CDR3 length is 10 residues. The CDR3 here is CASSQNRGYF. DNA for the CDR3: TGCGCCAGCAGTCAGAACAGGGGGTACTTC.

This chain connects TRBV6-5 to TRBJ2-7, with D perhaps matching TRBD2 (5 bases). This CDR3 region has 13 residues. V was shortened by 11 bases and J by 1 base, with 15 bases between the two germline ends. Germline-derived CDR1 and CDR2 are MNHEY and SVGAGI. CDR3 coding DNA: TGTGCCGCCGGGGAGACGCTGTCCTACGAGCAGTACTTC. Protein sequence: CAAGETLSYEQYF.

The rearrangement joins TRBV19 to TRBJ1-4; D remains unclear. Trimming left V 5 bases short and J 7 bases short, with 5 bases between. CDR1 and CDR2 (germline): LNHDA, SQIVND (reference sequence). The CDR3 runs 11 residues. As DNA, the CDR3 is TGTGCCAGTAGTTTCGGTGAAAAACTGTTTTTT. It codes for CASSFGEKLFF. The full variable domain, in which reference TRBV19 and TRBJ1-4 provide the parts outside the CDR3, is DGGITQSPKYLFRKEGQNVTLSCEQNLNHDAMYWYRQDPGQGLRLIYYSQIVNDFQKGDIAEGYSVSREKKESFPLTVTSAQKNPTAFYLCASSFGEKLFFGSGTQLSVL.

V and J are TRBV7-3 and TRBJ2-1, with 8 nucleotides matching TRBD1. Germline CDR1 and CDR2: SGHTA and FQGTGA. The J segment lost 6 bases and the V segment lost 6 bases, leaving 4 bases of the junction unmatched. This CDR3 has 13 residues. The CDR3 spells CASSFDRGNEQFF. CDR3 DNA sequence: TGTGCCAGCAGTTTCGACAGGGGCAATGAGCAGTTCTTC.

The genes are TRBV28 and TRBJ2-5; D might be TRBD1 (5 bases). The CDR3 runs to 16 residues. Germline V gene lookup returns CDR1 MDHEN and CDR2 SYDVKM. The V gene lost 6 bases and the J gene lost 4 bases, with 21 bases spanning the gap. Written as DNA, the CDR3 is TGTGCCAGCAGCTTTGGCCCGATGCAGGGCGCAGAGACCCAGTACTTC. Protein sequence: CASSFGPMQGAETQYF.

Only a few counts were recorded for this clone. V gene TRBV4-3 combines with J gene TRBJ2-1; D is perhaps TRBD1 (5 bases). Germline-derived CDR1 and CDR2 are LGHNA and YSLEER. Trimming took off 5 bases at V and 0 bases at J, with 14 bases between the two ends. This CDR3 has 16 amino acids. The CDR3 here is CASSSWSDSSYNEQFF. The CDR3 DNA sequence: TGCGCCAGCAGCTCCTGGTCAGACAGCTCCTACAATGAGCAGTTCTTC.

CDR3 region: CASNRGLETQYF. In DNA form, the CDR3 reads TGTGCCAGCAATAGGGGGTTGGAGACCCAGTACTTC. The chain couples TRBV2 to TRBJ2-5, with D possibly TRBD1 on 6 matching bases. The CDR3 runs 12 residues. V gave up 7 bases and J gave up 5 bases, with 11 bases separating them. CDR1 is SNHLY and CDR2 is FYNNEI in the germline V gene.

The genes are TRBV7-8 and TRBJ2-1, with 8 positions matching TRBD1. The ends lost 6 bases at V and 7 bases at J; junction bases unmatched: 11. Per germline, CDR1 SGHVS and CDR2 FQNEAQ. The CDR3 totals 15 residues. The CDR3: CASRPDRAPINEQFF. The CDR3 DNA follows: TGTGCCAGCAGACCGGACAGGGCCCCCATAAATGAGCAGTTCTTC.

This clone appeared once. The CDR3 DNA sequence: TGTGCCAGCAGCCAAGAAGGGACAGGCTATGGCTACACCTTC. This encodes CASSQEGTGYGYTF. The chain carries TRBV4-2 and TRBJ1-2, with 8 bases matching TRBD1. This CDR3 comprises 14 residues. CDR1 is LGHNA, CDR2 YNFKEQ, per germline. Unmatched junction bases numbered 1, after V lost 0 bases and J lost 4 bases.

The V and J genes are TRBV30 and TRBJ2-5; 12 bases match TRBD2. This CDR3 is built from 13 residues. Trimming removed 5 bases from V and 5 bases from J; junction bases left unmatched: 3. Per germline, CDR1 GTSNPN and CDR2 SVGIG (reference sequence). The DNA of the CDR3 is TGTGCCTGGTCTAGCGGGGGGGCTGAGACCCAGTACTTC. Residues: CAWSSGGAETQYF.

The V and J genes are TRBV7-9 and TRBJ1-4; tentative D call: TRBD1 (6 bases). This CDR3 has 14 amino acids. The V end lost 4 bases, the J end lost 7 bases, and 13 bases lay between the germline ends. Germline V lookup: CDR1 SEHNR, CDR2 FQNEAQ (reference sequence). CDR3 in amino acids: CASSSQGPGEKLFF. CDR3 coding DNA: TGTGCCAGCAGCTCCCAGGGGCCGGGTGAAAAACTGTTTTTT.

CDR3 amino acids: CASSMSSTLTGEWPQHF. The CDR3 nucleotides read TGTGCCAGTAGTATGTCAAGTACCCTCACAGGGGAATGGCCCCAGCATTTT. The chain has TRBV19 and TRBJ1-5, with 7 nucleotides matching TRBD1. J lost 9 bases, V lost 3 bases, and 17 bases had no gene match. Germline V lookup: CDR1 LNHDA, CDR2 SQIVND (reference sequence). The CDR3 is made up of 17 amino acids.

This chain uses TRBV6-5 with TRBJ1-5; no definite D call. The CDR3 loop spans 14 amino acids. V dropped 0 bases and J dropped 5 bases, with 8 bases sitting between them. Germline loops: CDR1 MNHEY, CDR2 SVGAGI. CDR3 nucleotides: TGTGCCAGCAGTTACTCGGCCACAGATCAGCCCCAGCATTTT. Its translation is CASSYSATDQPQHF.

This chain links TRBV6-5 with TRBJ1-3, with D perhaps matching TRBD1 (5 bases). CDR3 length: 13 residues. V was clipped by 6 bases and J by 4 bases, with 10 bases between them. Per the germline V gene, CDR1 is MNHEY and CDR2 is SVGAGI. The CDR3 is CASREGPGNTIYF. CDR3 sequence (DNA): TGTGCCAGCAGGGAGGGACCCGGAAACACCATATATTTT.

V and J are TRBV9 and TRBJ1-3; maybe TRBD1 (6 bases). V was cut by 6 bases and J by 9 bases, with 19 bases left in between. Germline V gene sequence: CDR1 SGDLS, CDR2 YYNGEE. This CDR3 is built from 14 residues. CDR3 loop: CASTPPGGAGTIYF. CDR3 bases: TGTGCCAGCACCCCCCCGGGGGGCGCGGGCACCATATATTTT.

V is TRBV19 and J is TRBJ1-5; D is possibly TRBD1 (6 bases). V lost 4 bases to trimming and J lost 5 bases, with 15 bases between them. CDR3 length: 15 amino acids. CDR1 is LNHDA, CDR2 SQIVND, per germline (reference sequence). This chain's CDR3 is CASSKRTVRDQPQHF. CDR3 nucleotide sequence: TGTGCCAGTAGTAAACGGACAGTTCGCGATCAGCCCCAGCATTTT. Filled out from reference TRBV19 and TRBJ1-5, the complete variable domain reads DGGITQSPKYLFRKEGQNVTLSCEQNLNHDAMYWYRQDPGQGLRLIYYSQIVNDFQKGDIAEGYSVSREKKESFPLTVTSAQKNPTAFYLCASSKRTVRDQPQHFGDGTRLSIL.